This T cell receptor (beta chain) was documented in a study of graft-versus-host responses after intestinal transplantation. Looking at the study overall: Anti-thymocyte globulin was used for induction in all recipients, who then took tacrolimus and steroids for around 3 years.

This CDR3 is 11 amino acids long. The germline CDR1 and CDR2 sequences are LNHNV and YYDKDF (reference sequence). Between the trimmed V and J ends, which lost 8 bases and 5 bases, there was a span of 7 bases. Of note for this clone: Antigen specificity is unknown.

Whole-study results and caveats: Among recipient marrow samples, GvH clones were found; some appeared first in ileum or blood. Maximum circulating GvH clone levels tracked with early post-transplant HvG decreases.

Only in-frame clones appear in the TCRdb table, and some are missing; sequencing was by immunoSEQ multiplex PCR. The sample gives about 90,000 clones, 91% of which show up once; around 0.53% is in the top ten. The rearrangement joins TRBV15 to TRBJ2-1; no clear D. Sample: unstimulated CD8+ T cells sorted from spleen or lymph node cells, taken before intestinal transplant. This receptor was taken from a human donor who received an intestinal transplant. The CDR3 protein is CATGPNNEQFF. The CDR3 nucleotides are TGTGCCACCGGGCCGAACAATGAGCAGTTCTTC.